The 26 T cell receptor beta chains in this list originate from one sample, sequenced in a study of blood T cell repertoires in COVID-19. TCRdb keeps only in-frame clones here, not all; method: immunoSEQ multiplex PCR. The table lists 120,000 to 150,000 clones, around 90% of them singletons. Input material: peripheral blood. All receptors come from a human donor in a cohort sampled during active COVID-19.

The rearrangement joins TRBV6-2 or TRBV6-3 to TRBJ2-1, with TRBD2 matching 10 bases. Germline assignment: CDR1 MNHEY and CDR2 SVGEGT. The CDR3 has 13 residues. J was trimmed by 14 bases and V by 4 bases; bases with no gene match: 8. CDR3 nucleotide sequence: TGTGCCAGCAGTTCACCCCCTAGCGGGGGTAAGTTCTTC. Protein product: CASSSPPSGGKFF.

The rearrangement uses TRBV6-5 and TRBJ2-5, with D possibly matching TRBD1 (7 bases). Trimming shortened V by 4 bases and J by 2 bases, and 11 bases separated the two germline ends. This CDR3 has 14 residues. Germline assignment: CDR1 MNHEY and CDR2 SVGAGI. The CDR3 region has the DNA TGTGCCAGCAGTTCCGCGGGACAGCAAGAGACCCAGTACTTC. Its protein product is CASSSAGQQETQYF.

This chain's CDR3 is CASSEWVGQGYGYTF. CDR3 in DNA: TGTGCCAGCAGTGAATGGGTGGGACAGGGGTATGGCTACACCTTC. This chain connects TRBV6-1 to TRBJ1-2; TRBD1 agrees at 10 bases. J was trimmed by 5 bases and V by 2 bases; bases with no gene match: 5. The length of the CDR3 is 15 residues. The germline gives CDR1 MNHNS, CDR2 SASEGT.

The rearrangement links TRBV4-1 to TRBJ1-5; tentatively, D is TRBD1 (5 bases). Germline lookup yields CDR1 MGHRA and CDR2 YSYEKL. The V and J ends lost 4 bases and 7 bases respectively, with 14 bases between them. The CDR3 consists of 14 residues. The CDR3 nucleotides read TGCGCCAGCAGCCGCACAGGAGCCGGACAGCCCCAGCATTTT. It codes for CASSRTGAGQPQHF.

The CDR3 reads CASSLSTTEHRSSYEQYF. The CDR3 region has the DNA TGTGCCAGCAGCTTAAGCACGACAGAACACCGGAGCTCCTACGAGCAGTACTTC. The chain recombines TRBV7-9 with TRBJ2-7, with a possible D match to TRBD1 (5 bases). Germline V lookup: CDR1 SEHNR, CDR2 FQNEAQ (reference sequence). Trimming stripped 2 bases from V and 0 bases from J, with 20 bases between. The length of the CDR3 is 18 residues.

V is TRBV20-1 and J is TRBJ1-1; possibly TRBD1 for D (5 bases). From germline, CDR1 is DFQATT and CDR2 SNEGSKA (reference sequence). This CDR3 has 14 amino acids. Trimming left V 3 bases short and J 3 bases short, with 14 bases between. The CDR3, as DNA: TGCAGTGCTAGTCCGGGGGGTAGTTACACTGAAGCTTTCTTT. It is translated as CSASPGGSYTEAFF.

The chain couples TRBV27 to TRBJ2-7, with D maybe TRBD1 (5 bases). Germline lookup yields CDR1 MNHEY and CDR2 SMNVEV (reference sequence). There are 15 residues in the CDR3. Trimming left V 2 bases short and J 3 bases short, with 14 bases between. CDR3 in DNA: TGTGCCAGCAGTTTACGTCCAGGGATAGTCTACGAGCAGTACTTC. This sequence encodes CASSLRPGIVYEQYF.

This clone was counted a single time. This chain uses TRBV5-1 with TRBJ2-5, with a tentative D call TRBD1 (6 bases). Between the trimmed V and J ends, which lost 2 bases and 4 bases, there was a span of 9 bases. This CDR3 has 13 residues. Germline-derived CDR1 and CDR2 are SGHRS and YFSETQ. DNA for the CDR3: TGCGCCAGCAGCTTCCAGGGGCGAGAGACCCAGTACTTC. Translation gives CASSFQGRETQYF.

The V gene is TRBV9, the J gene TRBJ2-3, with 9 positions matching TRBD1. Germline V gene sequence: CDR1 SGDLS, CDR2 YYNGEE. The CDR3 has 16 amino acids. J lost 3 bases, V lost 3 bases, and 8 bases had no gene match. The DNA for the CDR3 is TGTGCCAGCAGCGCGGGGACAGGGTCGGTGACAGATACGCAGTATTTT. Protein product: CASSAGTGSVTDTQYF.

The rearrangement joins TRBV29-1 to TRBJ2-3; TRBD1 is a possible D gene (6 bases). Between the trimmed V and J ends, which lost 7 bases and 0 bases, there was a span of 14 bases. There are 14 residues in the CDR3. Germline loops: CDR1 SQVTM, CDR2 ANQGSEA. CDR3 DNA sequence: TGCAGCGCCGGACAGCTCTTTAGCACAGATACGCAGTATTTT. It codes for CSAGQLFSTDTQYF.

The chain carries TRBV6-5 and TRBJ2-1; TRBD1 agrees at 8 bases. CDR1 is MNHEY, CDR2 SVGAGI, per germline. The length of the CDR3 is 14 residues. The junction had 6 bases not matched to a gene; V was cut back by 6 bases and J by 5 bases. CDR3 loop: CASRPQGAHNEQFF. CDR3 DNA: TGTGCCAGCAGACCCCAGGGGGCGCACAATGAGCAGTTCTTC.

The chain joins TRBV5-1 to TRBJ1-2, with D possibly matching TRBD1 (6 bases). Germline loops: CDR1 SGHRS, CDR2 YFSETQ. This CDR3 contains 14 residues. The germline V and J ends were trimmed by 0 bases and 6 bases, with 12 bases remaining between them. CDR3 in amino acids: CASSLGTEMDGYTF. The CDR3 nucleotides read TGCGCCAGCAGCTTGGGGACAGAAATGGATGGCTACACCTTC.

This sequence joins TRBV3-1 (or the pseudogene TRBV3-2) and TRBJ1-2, with a possible D match to TRBD1 (6 bases). The CDR3 covers 15 residues. Germline loops: CDR1 LGHDT, CDR2 YNNKEL (reference sequence). Deletions cut 2 bases from V and 7 bases from J, with 17 bases between. CDR3 sequence (DNA): TGTGCCAGCAGCCAACCGGGACACGGGGTGGGTGGCTACACCTTC. It is translated as CASSQPGHGVGGYTF.

This clone was seen a handful of times. This sequence joins TRBV24-1 and TRBJ2-2; 9 bases map to TRBD1. With V trimmed by 4 bases and J by 3 bases, 2 bases remained unmatched. The CDR3 extends over 15 amino acids. In germline, CDR1 is KGHDR, CDR2 SFDVKD. The CDR3 DNA is TGTGCCACCAGTGAGGGGGACAGGGACACCGGGGAGCTGTTTTTT. Residues: CATSEGDRDTGELFF.

The V call is TRBV19, the J call TRBJ1-5, with D tentatively TRBD1 (6 bases). The V gene's germline CDR1 is LNHDA and CDR2 SQIVND (reference sequence). Trimming stripped 2 bases from V and 0 bases from J, with 11 bases between. The CDR3 is 16 amino acids. CDR3 bases: TGTGCCAGTAGTATACGGTCCAGGGGTAGCAATCAGCCCCAGCATTTT. Residues: CASSIRSRGSNQPQHF.

This rearrangement joins TRBV19 to TRBJ1-1; D remains unclear. The CDR3 runs 14 residues. From germline, CDR1 is LNHDA and CDR2 SQIVND (reference sequence). The germline V and J ends were trimmed by 7 bases and 5 bases, with 17 bases remaining between them. The CDR3 nucleotides read TGTGCCAGTAAGGATGACCCCTCGGGGACTGAAGCTTTCTTT. Its translation: CASKDDPSGTEAFF.

The rearrangement uses TRBV7-2 and TRBJ2-3; 10 bases match TRBD1. V was clipped by 4 bases and J by 1 base; unmatched bases: 2. The germline V gene has CDR1 SGHTA and CDR2 FQGNSA. The CDR3 runs to 15 residues. The CDR3 DNA is TGTGCCAGCAGCTGGGACAGGGGTCGCACAGATACGCAGTATTTT. Amino acid sequence: CASSWDRGRTDTQYF.

The chain carries TRBV7-3 and TRBJ2-3; tentatively, D is TRBD1 (5 bases). CDR3 length: 15 amino acids. The V end lost 3 bases, the J end lost 0 bases, and 10 bases lay between the germline ends. Germline V gene sequence: CDR1 SGHTA, CDR2 FQGTGA. The CDR3 region has the DNA TGTGCCAGCAGCTTGATGGACACAAGCACAGATACGCAGTATTTT. Translation gives CASSLMDTSTDTQYF.

This chain links TRBV11-1 with TRBJ2-3; TRBD2 matches 12 bases. The CDR3 runs 16 residues. Trimming at V came to 5 bases and at J to 5 bases, leaving 8 bases not matched to a gene. Germline assignment: CDR1 SGHAT and CDR2 FQDESV (reference sequence). CDR3 sequence (DNA): TGTGCCAGCAGCCCTCGGACTAGCGGGGCCAGAGATACGCAGTATTTT. Translated, it gives CASSPRTSGARDTQYF.

The chain uses TRBV27 and TRBJ1-5; 7 positions match TRBD1. The CDR3 sequence is 14 residues long. CDR1 and CDR2 (germline): MNHEY, SMNVEV (reference sequence). V was clipped by 5 bases and J by 7 bases; unmatched bases: 8. CDR3 nucleotide sequence: TGTGCCAGCAGTCCGTGGACAGGCGGACAGCCCCAGCATTTT. Protein: CASSPWTGGQPQHF.

The chain couples TRBV5-1 to TRBJ1-1; TRBD1 aligns across 8 bases. Germline CDR1 SGHRS, CDR2 YFSETQ. The CDR3 extends over 14 amino acids. V was pared by 6 bases and J by 4 bases, with 8 bases of the junction left unmatched. The CDR3 DNA is TGCGCCAGCAACCCGGACAGGGATGGCACTGAAGCTTTCTTT. Its protein is CASNPDRDGTEAFF.

This rearrangement joins TRBV5-1 to TRBJ2-1; 7 bases match TRBD2. The CDR3 spans 15 residues. The junction had 10 bases not matched to a gene; V was cut back by 1 base and J by 9 bases. Germline V gives CDR1 SGHRS, CDR2 YFSETQ. The CDR3 bases are TGCGCCAGCAGCTTGCGGGGGGAACTAGATGTTGAGCAGTTCTTC. Its translation: CASSLRGELDVEQFF.

This clone was seen once. This chain links TRBV12-3 or TRBV12-4 with TRBJ1-4; unclear D gene. V lost 6 bases and J 12 bases, leaving 14 bases between the germline ends. The CDR3 is 12 amino acids. The CDR3 coding sequence is TGTGCCAGCAGCCCGGACGGGGATGAACTGTTTTTT. Protein sequence: CASSPDGDELFF.

The chain recombines TRBV19 with TRBJ1-4; weak D call: TRBD1 (6 bases). V gave up 10 bases and J gave up 7 bases, with 19 bases separating them. Germline CDR1 and CDR2: LNHDA and SQIVND (reference sequence). This CDR3 spans 14 amino acids. The CDR3 DNA follows: TGTGCCACCCACCGAGGGGGACATGGTGAAAAACTGTTTTTT. This gives the protein CATHRGGHGEKLFF.

The chain recombines TRBV11-2 with TRBJ2-5; 11 bases map to TRBD2. The CDR3 is 14 amino acids. Germline V gene lookup returns CDR1 SGHAT and CDR2 FQNNGV. The J segment lost 4 bases and the V segment lost 5 bases, leaving 3 bases of the junction unmatched. CDR3 sequence reads: CASSPGLAGETQYF. The CDR3 bases are TGTGCCAGCAGCCCAGGACTAGCGGGAGAGACCCAGTACTTC.

The chain employs TRBV6-5 and TRBJ2-6; TRBD1 is a possible D gene (5 bases). V dropped 7 bases and J dropped 12 bases, with 13 bases sitting between them. The CDR3 sequence is 12 residues long. Germline V gene data show CDR1 as MNHEY and CDR2 as SVGAGI. CDR3 coding DNA: TGTGCCAGCACCAAGGGGTTTGGCGTCCTGACTTTC. It specifies CASTKGFGVLTF.